Presented here are 20 T cell receptor beta chains from one specimen sequenced in a study of T cells in Graves' hyperthyroidism and ophthalmopathy. Template material for amplifying TCR beta CDR3 regions consisted of RNA transcripts. The study used the HTBI primer set for a first-round RT-PCR of the TCR CDR3. TCRdb reanalysed the multiplex PCR reads using MiXCR and keeps one entry per CDR3 protein. The sample includes under 350,000 distinct CDR3 sequences, around a sixth of them seen just once. Sample: blood. These receptors were collected from a woman between 50 and 59 years old with Graves' hyperthyroidism.

This clonotype appeared a few times. The V gene is TRBV15, the J gene TRBJ1-2; the D is unclear. The germline V gene encodes CDR1 LNHNV and CDR2 YYDKDF (reference sequence). The CDR3 length is 12 residues. V dropped 0 bases and J dropped 8 bases, with 7 bases sitting between them. CDR3 DNA sequence: TGTGCCACCAGCAGAGATCGATTCGGCTACACCTTC. Translation gives CATSRDRFGYTF.

This clonotype has more than one count but fewer than ten. The gene calls are TRBV10-2 and TRBJ2-6, with a possible D match to TRBD1 (5 bases). The germline CDR1 and CDR2 sequences are WSHSY and SAAADI. V gave up 4 bases and J gave up 4 bases, with 11 bases separating them. The CDR3 has 15 amino acids. In nucleotides, the CDR3 is TGCGCCAGCAGTGTTCAGGGCGCCGGGGCCAACGTCCTGACTTTC. As protein: CASSVQGAGANVLTF.

This chain connects TRBV11-2 to TRBJ1-1, with D unresolved. Germline-derived CDR1 and CDR2 are SGHAT and FQNNGV. The CDR3 spans 14 residues. Trimming took off 0 bases at V and 13 bases at J, with 18 bases between the two ends. The CDR3 DNA follows: TGTGCCAGCAGCTTAGATGAGGATAGCACGCCAGATTTCTTT. Amino acids: CASSLDEDSTPDFF.

The sample holds many counts of this clonotype. The rearrangement joins TRBV6-1 to TRBJ1-2, with D hard to call. Germline CDR1 and CDR2: MNHNS and SASEGT. V gave up 6 bases and J gave up 5 bases, with 13 bases separating them. This CDR3 has 13 amino acids. CDR3 DNA sequence: TGTGCCAGCAGACCCCGGGCGGAATATGGCTACACCTTC. It codes for CASRPRAEYGYTF.

This clonotype came up many times. The chain joins TRBV6-1 to TRBJ1-2; 9 bases are shared with TRBD1. Trimming at V came to 5 bases and at J to 4 bases, leaving 11 bases not matched to a gene. The CDR3 consists of 16 residues. Germline-derived CDR1 and CDR2 are MNHNS and SASEGT. The CDR3 is CASSYVGTGPLYGYTF. Written as DNA, the CDR3 is TGTGCCAGCAGTTACGTCGGGACAGGGCCCCTCTATGGCTACACCTTC.

This clonotype was counted a few times. The chain recombines TRBV27 with TRBJ2-5; D is perhaps TRBD1 or TRBD2 (5 bases each). Trimming took off 5 bases at V and 3 bases at J, with 10 bases between the two ends. The germline CDR1 and CDR2 sequences are MNHEY and SMNVEV (reference sequence). CDR3 length: 13 residues. The DNA for the CDR3 is TGTGCCAGCAGTATGGGGGTGGAAGAGACCCAGTACTTC. The encoded protein is CASSMGVEETQYF.

This sequence joins TRBV7-9 and TRBJ2-2, with TRBD1 matching over 11 bases. The V segment lost 5 bases and the J segment 7 bases; nucleotides outside the gene matches: 9. Germline V gives CDR1 SEHNR, CDR2 FQNEAQ (reference sequence). This CDR3 contains 16 residues. For the CDR3, the DNA is TGTGCCAGCAGCCCTTGGACAGGGGGCACAGGCGGGGAGCTGTTTTTT. Residues: CASSPWTGGTGGELFF.

This clonotype has just a few counts. This chain connects TRBV20-1 to TRBJ2-3, with 7 bases fitting TRBD2. V gave up 0 bases and J gave up 1 base; unmatched junction bases: 7. Germline loops: CDR1 DFQATT, CDR2 SNEGSKA (reference sequence). The CDR3 is made up of 16 amino acids. CDR3 nucleotide sequence: TGCAGTGCTAGAGACCACAGCGGGACCCGCACAGATACGCAGTATTTT. It yields the protein CSARDHSGTRTDTQYF.

This chain joins TRBV6-1 and TRBJ2-1, with D maybe TRBD2 (5 bases). From germline, CDR1 is MNHNS and CDR2 SASEGT. V dropped 7 bases and J dropped 6 bases, with 16 bases sitting between them. CDR3 size: 14 residues. As DNA, the CDR3 is TGTGCCAGCAATAAAGGGAGCACGGCCAATGAGCAGTTCTTC. Translating it yields CASNKGSTANEQFF.

In its sample, this clonotype was seen a few times. The chain couples TRBV6-1 to TRBJ1-5; D may be TRBD1 (5 bases). V was pared by 6 bases and J by 1 base, with 13 bases between. The CDR3 is 15 residues long. CDR1 MNHNS and CDR2 SASEGT come from the germline V gene. This chain's CDR3 is CASSSEGASNQPQHF. The CDR3 DNA reads as TGTGCCAGCAGCTCCGAAGGGGCCAGCAATCAGCCCCAGCATTTT.

The sample holds many counts of this clonotype. The chain uses TRBV18 and TRBJ2-1; no definite D call. Germline lookup yields CDR1 KGHSH and CDR2 LQKENI. V was shortened by 2 bases and J by 3 bases, with 8 bases between the two germline ends. CDR3 length: 14 residues. In nucleotides, the CDR3 is TGTGCCAGCTCACCAAGAGCCCTCTACAATGAGCAGTTCTTC. It yields the protein CASSPRALYNEQFF.

This clonotype was counted a few times. The V gene is TRBV19, the J gene TRBJ2-1, with D maybe TRBD1 (6 bases). The CDR3 spans 17 residues. Germline lookup yields CDR1 LNHDA and CDR2 SQIVND (reference sequence). Between the trimmed V and J ends, which lost 8 bases and 2 bases, there was a span of 22 bases. CDR3 coding DNA: TGTGCCAGTGATCCATCCGGGACACTGGGGCCCTACAATGAGCAGTTCTTC. It is translated as CASDPSGTLGPYNEQFF.

The V gene is TRBV18, the J gene TRBJ2-1; 7 nucleotides agree with TRBD1. The CDR3 runs 16 residues. V lost 0 bases, J lost 1 base, and 3 bases stayed unmatched. CDR1 is KGHSH, CDR2 LQKENI, per germline. CDR3 in amino acids: CASSPPSGGSYNEQFF. CDR3 DNA: TGTGCCAGCTCACCACCTTCAGGGGGTTCCTACAATGAGCAGTTCTTC.

In regard to this clonotype: With a much larger clone just one base away, this may be a read error. The gene calls are TRBV27 and TRBJ1-2; 9 bases fit TRBD1. This CDR3 has 13 amino acids. Losses at the gene ends were 3 bases for V and 6 bases for J; bases not matched to a gene: 2. CDR1 is MNHEY, CDR2 SMNVEV, per germline (reference sequence). The CDR3 DNA reads TGTGCCAGCAGTTTCGGGACAGGGCATGGCTACACCTTC. Residues: CASSFGTGHGYTF.

This rearrangement joins TRBV7-8 to TRBJ1-6; D is unclear. Germline V gene lookup returns CDR1 SGHVS and CDR2 FQNEAQ. The CDR3 contains 14 residues. The V gene lost 6 bases and the J gene lost 0 bases, with 6 bases spanning the gap. CDR3 coding DNA: TGTGCCAGCAGTTCTCACTCCTATAATTCACCCCTCCACTTT. Translation: CASSSHSYNSPLHF.

This clonotype was detected only a few times. The chain is built from TRBV12-3 or TRBV12-4 and TRBJ2-3; D is perhaps TRBD1 (6 bases). Trimming took off 6 bases at V and 6 bases at J, with 13 bases between the two ends. The CDR3 runs 13 residues. CDR3 loop: CASRGRRGDTQYF. The DNA of the CDR3 is TGTGCCAGCAGGGGACGTAGGGGGGATACGCAGTATTTT.

This clonotype has a count of ten or more. The chain combines TRBV2 with TRBJ2-2, with TRBD1 identical over 8 bases. The V segment lost 6 bases and the J segment 0 bases; nucleotides outside the gene matches: 6. The CDR3 sequence is 16 residues long. Germline CDR1 is SNHLY and CDR2 is FYNNEI. CDR3 in amino acids: CASSAQGAANTGELFF. Written as DNA, the CDR3 is TGTGCCAGCAGCGCCCAGGGGGCCGCGAACACCGGGGAGCTGTTTTTT.

The chain uses TRBV11-3 and TRBJ2-5, with 15 bases lining up with TRBD2. After removal of 9 bases from V and 3 bases from J, the junction contained 2 bases not matched to a gene. The CDR3 extends over 14 amino acids. In germline, CDR1 is SGHNT, CDR2 YENEEA. CDR3 DNA sequence: TGTGCCAGTGGGACTAGCGGGAGGAAAGAGACCCAGTACTTC. Amino acids: CASGTSGRKETQYF.

V and J are TRBV9 and TRBJ2-3; 9 bases align to TRBD2. CDR3 length: 17 residues. Germline assignment: CDR1 SGDLS and CDR2 YYNGEE. Trimming took 4 bases from V and 0 from J; bases not matched to a gene: 9. The CDR3 protein is CASSPEREATSTDTQYF. In DNA, the CDR3 is TGTGCCAGCAGCCCCGAGCGGGAGGCCACTAGCACAGATACGCAGTATTTT.

In this sample, this clonotype turned up a few times. The V gene is TRBV20-1, the J gene TRBJ1-2; 9 positions match TRBD1. Germline V lookup: CDR1 DFQATT, CDR2 SNEGSKA (reference sequence). CDR3 length equals 11 residues. CDR3 DNA: TGCAGCGACAGGGGGGACTATGGCTACACCTTC. Translated: CSDRGDYGYTF.